This TCR beta chain was recorded in a study of cytomegalovirus exposure and HLA in healthy donors. Study-wide results and caveats: Researchers reported in a later analysis that a missense DCLRE1C variant was tied to TCR beta V- and J-gene trimming.

Worth noting for this clone: Its antigen remains unidentified.

Trimming removed 10 bases from V and 2 bases from J; junction bases left unmatched: 9. This CDR3 region has 14 residues. Per germline, CDR1 MNHEY and CDR2 SVGAGI. A multiplex PCR was run with 60 Vbeta primers and 13 Jbeta primers. Data came from immunoSEQ multiplex PCR; TCRdb stores just in-frame clones and leaves some out. The table records about 140,000 clones, about 80% of them present only once. This TCR was sampled from a male donor in good health and CMV-seropositive. The chain couples TRBV6-5 to TRBJ2-3; 7 bases are shared with TRBD2. The sequencing input was PBMCs. CDR3 in amino acids: CATRRAGDTDTQYF. CDR3 sequence (DNA): TGTGCCACCCGTCGGGCGGGGGACACAGATACGCAGTATTTT.